What follows are 18 T cell receptor beta chains derived from one specimen sequenced in a study of cytomegalovirus exposure and HLA in healthy donors. The PCR contained 60 Vbeta and 13 Jbeta primers. Repertoires were generated with immunoSEQ multiplex PCR, while TCRdb's copy carries only in-frame clones and drops some. The sample has over 150,000 clones; 79% are singletons. Sequenced sample: PBMCs. The origin of the receptors is a man aged 40-55 years in good health and CMV-seronegative.

The V gene is TRBV29-1, the J gene TRBJ1-2, with D possibly matching TRBD1 (6 bases). The CDR3 spans 14 residues. Per germline, CDR1 SQVTM and CDR2 ANQGSEA. V was shortened by 0 bases and J by 2 bases, with 10 bases between the two germline ends. The CDR3 protein is CSVEDGQGNYGYTF. The CDR3 DNA reads TGCAGCGTTGAAGATGGTCAGGGGAACTATGGCTACACCTTC.

The chain is built from TRBV11-1 and TRBJ2-7, with D possibly TRBD1 on 6 matching bases. Trimming pared 5 bases from V and 5 bases from J, leaving 13 bases between. CDR1 is SGHAT, CDR2 FQDESV, per germline (reference sequence). This CDR3 has 13 amino acids. The CDR3 coding sequence is TGTGCCAGCAGCCGGACAGTGGGTGACGAGCAGTACTTC. This sequence encodes CASSRTVGDEQYF.

The chain combines TRBV9 with TRBJ1-2; TRBD1 matches 8 bases. The CDR3 contains 14 residues. V shed 6 bases, J shed 5 bases, and the junction held 9 bases outside the gene matches. Germline CDR1 SGDLS, CDR2 YYNGEE. CDR3 residues: CASTRDRGHYGYTF. In nucleotides, the CDR3 is TGTGCCAGCACCCGAGACAGGGGACATTATGGCTACACCTTC.

The chain uses TRBV7-9 and TRBJ2-3, with 10 bases lining up with TRBD1. V lost 5 bases and J lost 4; bases outside the gene matches: 6. This CDR3 region has 15 residues. Germline lookup yields CDR1 SEHNR and CDR2 FQNEAQ (reference sequence). CDR3 nucleotide sequence: TGTGCCAGCAGCCCGTGGGACAGGGGTGCAGATACGCAGTATTTT. Its protein is CASSPWDRGADTQYF.

V usage is TRBV11-1 and J usage is TRBJ2-1; the match to TRBD2 covers 7 bases. Germline-derived CDR1 and CDR2 are SGHAT and FQDESV (reference sequence). This CDR3 is built from 15 residues. The ends lost 6 bases at V and 4 bases at J; junction bases unmatched: 9. CDR3 sequence reads: CASRARGRAYNEQFF. DNA of the CDR3: TGTGCCAGCAGGGCACGAGGGAGGGCTTACAATGAGCAGTTCTTC.

The rearrangement links TRBV6-5 to TRBJ1-2, with D possibly TRBD1 on 6 matching bases. CDR1 and CDR2 from the germline V gene are MNHEY and SVGAGI. There are 15 residues in the CDR3. V dropped 6 bases and J dropped 6 bases, with 20 bases sitting between them. This CDR3 is CASSNRVWATHGYTF. The CDR3 bases are TGTGCCAGCAGCAACAGGGTATGGGCAACGCATGGCTACACCTTC.

This clone was picked up a small number of times. This rearrangement joins TRBV12-5 to TRBJ2-2, with D possibly being TRBD2 (5 bases). This CDR3 is 13 amino acids long. Trimming cost V 1 base and J 5 bases, with 5 bases left between them. The germline CDR1 and CDR2 sequences are LGHNT and FRNRAP. CDR3 in amino acids: CASGLAGTGELFF. CDR3 in DNA: TGTGCTAGTGGTTTGGCGGGGACCGGGGAGCTGTTTTTT.

The chain combines TRBV7-2 with TRBJ2-7; 9 positions match TRBD2. This CDR3 has 15 residues. V shed 5 bases, J shed 1 base, and the junction held 6 bases outside the gene matches. CDR1 is SGHTA and CDR2 is FQGNSA in the germline V gene. CDR3 sequence (DNA): TGTGCCAGCAGCGATAGCGGGAGTGGTTCCTACGAGCAGTACTTC. Translated: CASSDSGSGSYEQYF.

This chain joins TRBV10-3 and TRBJ1-2, with 9 bases matching TRBD1. J was trimmed by 7 bases and V by 6 bases; bases with no gene match: 3. The CDR3 has 12 residues. Germline CDR1 and CDR2: ENHRY and SYGVKD. The CDR3 sequence is CAISTGGSGYTF. CDR3 sequence (DNA): TGTGCCATCAGCACAGGGGGCTCTGGCTACACCTTC.

V and J are TRBV11-2 and TRBJ2-7; 9 bases match TRBD2. J gave up 5 bases and V 1 base, and 9 bases lay outside the gene matches. The CDR3 is 16 residues long. Germline CDR1 is SGHAT and CDR2 is FQNNGV. The CDR3 region has the DNA TGTGCCAGCAGCTTAGGGCCGGGACTAGCTATCCACGAGCAGTACTTC. As protein: CASSLGPGLAIHEQYF. Based on the CDR3 plus reference TRBV11-2 and TRBJ2-7, the full variable domain is EAGVAQSPRYKIIEKRQSVAFWCNPISGHATLYWYQQILGQGPKLLIQFQNNGVVDDSQLPKDRFSAERLKGVDSTLKIQPAKLEDSAVYLCASSLGPGLAIHEQYFGPGTRLTVT.

About this clone: The junction shows a germline mismatch at one end, possibly a read error. The V call is TRBV5-4, the J call TRBJ2-6, with 11 bases lining up with TRBD2. Germline CDR1 is SGHNT and CDR2 is YYREEE (reference sequence). This CDR3 is built from 19 residues. The CDR3 loop reads CASSLIGLAGLSGANGLTF. DNA for the CDR3: TGTGCCAGCAGCCTAATTGGACTAGCGGGCCTCTCTGGGGCCAACGGCCTGACTTTC.

V usage is TRBV19 and J usage is TRBJ1-2; no clear D. The V gene lost 5 bases and the J gene lost 2 bases, with 9 bases spanning the gap. This CDR3 spans 13 amino acids. Germline CDR1 LNHDA, CDR2 SQIVND (reference sequence). CDR3 bases: TGTGCCAGTAGTTTCTCCTTGAACTATGGCTACACCTTC. This codes for CASSFSLNYGYTF.

The chain is built from TRBV5-1 and TRBJ2-2; 10 bases align to TRBD1. The CDR3 contains 18 residues. The V segment lost 1 base and the J segment 1 base; nucleotides outside the gene matches: 7. CDR1 and CDR2 (germline): SGHRS, YFSETQ. CDR3 protein: CASSLWGDRGQNTGELFF. CDR3 sequence (DNA): TGCGCCAGCAGCTTGTGGGGGGACAGGGGACAGAACACCGGGGAGCTGTTTTTT.

V usage is TRBV6-5 and J usage is TRBJ1-2, with D hard to call. The ends were cut back, 5 bases at V and 0 bases at J, with 10 bases in the middle. This CDR3 contains 14 residues. Looked up from germline, CDR1 is MNHEY and CDR2 is SVGAGI. The CDR3 DNA follows: TGTGCCAGCAGTCCGCAGCGTTCTAACTATGGCTACACCTTC. Protein sequence: CASSPQRSNYGYTF.

The gene calls are TRBV28 and TRBJ1-2; 9 bases line up with TRBD1. Germline loops: CDR1 MDHEN, CDR2 SYDVKM. The CDR3 extends over 13 amino acids. V gave up 8 bases and J gave up 3 bases; unmatched junction bases: 4. CDR3 sequence (DNA): TGTGCCAGCCGTGACAGGGGGTACTATGGCTACACCTTC. As protein: CASRDRGYYGYTF.

This chain connects TRBV21-1 to TRBJ2-2; the table's D call of TRBD1 was not tested on the DNA. TRBV21-1 is marked as a pseudogene. The CDR3 consists of 18 residues. The chain's CDR3 is CASSKGQGRNSNTGELFF. DNA for the CDR3: TGTGCCAGCAGCAAAGGACAGGGGCGCAACTCGAACACCGGGGAGCTGTTTTTT.

The genes are TRBV5-5 and TRBJ1-2; D is undetermined. This CDR3 is 13 amino acids long. Germline lookup yields CDR1 SGHKS and CDR2 YYEKEE (reference sequence). Trimming shortened V by 4 bases and J by 1 base, and 8 bases separated the two germline ends. The DNA for the CDR3 is TGTGCCAGCAGCGTCGGGGATAACTATGGCTACACCTTC. Translation: CASSVGDNYGYTF.

The chain joins TRBV7-8 to TRBJ2-5; 11 nucleotides align to TRBD2. With 4 bases clipped from V and 3 bases from J, the junction kept 7 bases outside the gene matches. Germline CDR1 reads SGHVS; CDR2 reads FQNEAQ. The CDR3 extends over 16 amino acids. The CDR3 DNA follows: TGTGCCAGCAGCTCCCGACTAGCGGGATATGAAGAGACCCAGTACTTC. Translation: CASSSRLAGYEETQYF.